One T cell receptor beta chain is described in this entry. Its antigen is undetermined. This record comes from a study of T cell repertoires in cytomegalovirus infection. In the study overall: The authors relied on CMV epitopes, both recently identified HLA-C-restricted and well-studied HLA-B-restricted. Indicated by public TCR beta signatures were CMV infection and matching HLA type.

Study results and limitations: The ex vivo response showed dominance by HLA-C-restricted CMV-specific TCR beta clonotypes.

TCRdb analysed the reads with MiXCR anew, one entry per CDR3 protein. The sample lists around 800,000 distinct CDR3 sequences; around a third were seen once. The CDR3 consists of 13 residues. CDR1 SQVTM and CDR2 ANQGSEA come from the germline V gene. V was cut by 6 bases and J by 5 bases, with 16 bases left in between. The chain combines TRBV29-1 with TRBJ1-1; D is possibly TRBD1 (6 bases). Sequencing was performed on cultured CD8+ T cells from PBMCs, taken from culture after CMV antigen stimulation. This TCR was sampled from a human donor in good health (CMV status not recorded). Some clones in this sample may be carry-over from other donors' samples. CDR3 sequence: CSVLEGGRTEAFF. In DNA form, the CDR3 reads TGCAGCGTCCTCGAGGGGGGGAGGACTGAAGCTTTCTTT.